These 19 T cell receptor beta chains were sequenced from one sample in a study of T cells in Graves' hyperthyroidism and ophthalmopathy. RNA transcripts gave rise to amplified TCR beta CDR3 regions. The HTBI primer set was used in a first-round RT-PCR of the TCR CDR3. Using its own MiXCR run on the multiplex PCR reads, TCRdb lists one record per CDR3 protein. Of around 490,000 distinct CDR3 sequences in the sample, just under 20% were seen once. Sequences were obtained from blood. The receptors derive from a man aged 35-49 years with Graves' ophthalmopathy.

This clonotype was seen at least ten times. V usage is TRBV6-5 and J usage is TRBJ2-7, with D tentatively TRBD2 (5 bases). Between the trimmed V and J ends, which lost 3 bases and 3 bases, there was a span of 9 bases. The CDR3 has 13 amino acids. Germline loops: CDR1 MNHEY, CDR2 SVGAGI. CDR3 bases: TGTGCCAGCAGTTATCGTGAGGGCTACGAGCAGTACTTC. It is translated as CASSYREGYEQYF.

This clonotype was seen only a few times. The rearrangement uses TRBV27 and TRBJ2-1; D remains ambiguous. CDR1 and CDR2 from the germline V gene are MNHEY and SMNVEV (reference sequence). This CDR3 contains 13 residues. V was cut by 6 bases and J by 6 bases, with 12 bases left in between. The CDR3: CASRGSVGNEQFF. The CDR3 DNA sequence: TGTGCCAGCAGGGGCTCGGTTGGCAATGAGCAGTTCTTC.

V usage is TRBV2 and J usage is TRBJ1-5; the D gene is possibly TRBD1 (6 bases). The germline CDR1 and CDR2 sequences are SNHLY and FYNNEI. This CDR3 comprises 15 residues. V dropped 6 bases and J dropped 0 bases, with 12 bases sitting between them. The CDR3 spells CASRLTGNSNQPQHF. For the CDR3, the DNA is TGTGCCAGCAGATTAACAGGGAATAGCAATCAGCCCCAGCATTTT.

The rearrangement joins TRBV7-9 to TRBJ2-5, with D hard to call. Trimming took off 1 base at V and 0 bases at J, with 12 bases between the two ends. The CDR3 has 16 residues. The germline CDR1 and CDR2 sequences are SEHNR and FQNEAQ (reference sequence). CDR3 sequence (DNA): TGTGCCAGCAGCTTAGGTTTCCGGGTTTACCAAGAGACCCAGTACTTC. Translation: CASSLGFRVYQETQYF.

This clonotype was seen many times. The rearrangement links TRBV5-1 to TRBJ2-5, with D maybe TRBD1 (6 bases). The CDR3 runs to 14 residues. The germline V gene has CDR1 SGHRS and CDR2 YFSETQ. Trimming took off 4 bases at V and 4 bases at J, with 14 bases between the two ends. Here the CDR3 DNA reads TGCGCCAGCAGCGACAGGTTCATGGCAGAGACCCAGTACTTC. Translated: CASSDRFMAETQYF.

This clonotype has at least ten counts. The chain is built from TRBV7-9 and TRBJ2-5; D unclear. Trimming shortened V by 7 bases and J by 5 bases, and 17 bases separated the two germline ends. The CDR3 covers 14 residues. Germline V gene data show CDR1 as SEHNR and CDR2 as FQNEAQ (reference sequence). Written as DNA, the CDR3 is TGTGCCAGCAACATTGTTCGAGTCGGGGAGACCCAGTACTTC. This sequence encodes CASNIVRVGETQYF.

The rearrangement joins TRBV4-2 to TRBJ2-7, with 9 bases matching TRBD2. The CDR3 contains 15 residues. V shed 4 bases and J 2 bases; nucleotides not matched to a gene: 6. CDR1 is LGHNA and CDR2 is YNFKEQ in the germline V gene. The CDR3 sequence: CASSPSTSGTYEQYF. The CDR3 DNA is TGTGCCAGCAGCCCTTCGACTAGCGGAACCTACGAGCAGTACTTC.

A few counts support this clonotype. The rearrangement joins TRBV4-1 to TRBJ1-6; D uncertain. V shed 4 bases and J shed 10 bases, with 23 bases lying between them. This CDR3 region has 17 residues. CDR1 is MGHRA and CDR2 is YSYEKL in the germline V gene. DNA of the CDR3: TGCGCCAGCAGCCGTGTCGACGAGGGAACCCCACGGTCACCCCTCCACTTT. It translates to CASSRVDEGTPRSPLHF.

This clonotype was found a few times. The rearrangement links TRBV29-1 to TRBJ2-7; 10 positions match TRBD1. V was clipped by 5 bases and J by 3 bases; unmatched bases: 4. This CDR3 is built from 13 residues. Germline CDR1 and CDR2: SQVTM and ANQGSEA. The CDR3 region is CSVRDRGIYEQYF. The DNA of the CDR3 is TGCAGCGTTCGGGACAGGGGTATCTACGAGCAGTACTTC.

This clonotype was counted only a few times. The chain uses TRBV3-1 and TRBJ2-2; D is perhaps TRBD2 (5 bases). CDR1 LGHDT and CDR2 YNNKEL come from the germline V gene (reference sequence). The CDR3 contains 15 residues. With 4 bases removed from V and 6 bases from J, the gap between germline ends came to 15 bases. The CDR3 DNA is TGTGCCAGCAGCCCCGATGAGGGATTCGCCGGGGAGCTGTTTTTT. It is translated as CASSPDEGFAGELFF.

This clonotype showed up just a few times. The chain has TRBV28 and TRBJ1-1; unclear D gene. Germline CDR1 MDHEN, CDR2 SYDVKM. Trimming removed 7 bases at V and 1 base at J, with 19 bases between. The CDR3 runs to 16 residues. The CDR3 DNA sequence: TGTGCCAGCACCAGCTTTCGGACTGGGGAGAACACTGAAGCTTTCTTT. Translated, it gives CASTSFRTGENTEAFF.

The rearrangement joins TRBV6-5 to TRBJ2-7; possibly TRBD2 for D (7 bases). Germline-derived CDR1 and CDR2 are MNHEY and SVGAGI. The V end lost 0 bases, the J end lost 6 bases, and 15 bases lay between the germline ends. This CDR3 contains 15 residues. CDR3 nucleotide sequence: TGTGCCAGCAGTTACTCGAGGGGGGGTGGTCGCGAGCAGTACTTC. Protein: CASSYSRGGGREQYF.

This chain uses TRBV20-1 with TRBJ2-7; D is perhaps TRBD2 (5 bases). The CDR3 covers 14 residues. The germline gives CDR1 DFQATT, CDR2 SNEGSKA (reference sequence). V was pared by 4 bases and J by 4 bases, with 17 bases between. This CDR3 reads CSAIESDLKYEQYF. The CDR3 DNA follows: TGCAGTGCTATCGAATCGGACTTAAAATACGAGCAGTACTTC.

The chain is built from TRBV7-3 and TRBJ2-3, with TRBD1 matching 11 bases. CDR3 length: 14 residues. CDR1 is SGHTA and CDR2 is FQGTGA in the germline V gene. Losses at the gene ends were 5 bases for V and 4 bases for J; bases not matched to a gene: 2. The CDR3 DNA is TGTGCCAGCAGCGCGGGACAGGGGGCAGATACGCAGTATTTT. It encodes CASSAGQGADTQYF.

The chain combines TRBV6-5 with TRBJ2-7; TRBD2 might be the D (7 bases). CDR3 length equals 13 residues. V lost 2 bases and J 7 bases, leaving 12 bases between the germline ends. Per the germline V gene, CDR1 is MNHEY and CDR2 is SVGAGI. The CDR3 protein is CASSYHRGGEQYF. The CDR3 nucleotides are TGTGCCAGCAGTTACCATAGGGGGGGGGAGCAGTACTTC.

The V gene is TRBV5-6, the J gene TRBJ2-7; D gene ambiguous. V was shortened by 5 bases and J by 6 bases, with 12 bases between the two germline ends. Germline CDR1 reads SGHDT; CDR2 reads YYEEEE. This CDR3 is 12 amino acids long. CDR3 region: CASSQSPLEQYF. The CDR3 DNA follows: TGTGCCAGCAGTCAGTCGCCCCTCGAGCAGTACTTC.

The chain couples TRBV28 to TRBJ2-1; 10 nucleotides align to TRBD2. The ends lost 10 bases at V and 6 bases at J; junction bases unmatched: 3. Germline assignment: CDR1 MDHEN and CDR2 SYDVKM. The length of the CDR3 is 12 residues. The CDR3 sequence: CATGTSVNEQFF. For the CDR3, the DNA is TGTGCCACCGGGACTAGCGTCAATGAGCAGTTCTTC.

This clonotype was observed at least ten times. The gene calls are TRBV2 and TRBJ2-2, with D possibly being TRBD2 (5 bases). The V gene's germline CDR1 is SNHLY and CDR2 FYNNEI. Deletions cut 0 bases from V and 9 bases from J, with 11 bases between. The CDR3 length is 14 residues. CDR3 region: CASSEAEVVRELFF. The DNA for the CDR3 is TGTGCCAGCAGTGAAGCGGAGGTAGTCCGGGAGCTGTTTTTT.

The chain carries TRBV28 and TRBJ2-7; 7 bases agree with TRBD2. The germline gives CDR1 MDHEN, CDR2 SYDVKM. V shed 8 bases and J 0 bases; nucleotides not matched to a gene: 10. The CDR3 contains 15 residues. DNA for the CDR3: TGTGCCAGCCCATCCGCGGGAGTGACCTCCTACGAGCAGTACTTC. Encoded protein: CASPSAGVTSYEQYF.